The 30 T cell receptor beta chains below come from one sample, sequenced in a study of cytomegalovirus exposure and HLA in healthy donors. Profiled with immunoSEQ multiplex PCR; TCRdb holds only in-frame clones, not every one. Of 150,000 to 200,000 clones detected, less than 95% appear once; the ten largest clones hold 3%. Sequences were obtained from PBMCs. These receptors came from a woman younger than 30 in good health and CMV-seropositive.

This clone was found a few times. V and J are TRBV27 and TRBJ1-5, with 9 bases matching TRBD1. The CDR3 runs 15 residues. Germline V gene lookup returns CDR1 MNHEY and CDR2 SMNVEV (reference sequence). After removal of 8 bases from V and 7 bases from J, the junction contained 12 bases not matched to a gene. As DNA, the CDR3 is TGTGCCAGCGGTGGGTCTACAGGGGGCAGGCAGCCCCAGCATTTT. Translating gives CASGGSTGGRQPQHF.

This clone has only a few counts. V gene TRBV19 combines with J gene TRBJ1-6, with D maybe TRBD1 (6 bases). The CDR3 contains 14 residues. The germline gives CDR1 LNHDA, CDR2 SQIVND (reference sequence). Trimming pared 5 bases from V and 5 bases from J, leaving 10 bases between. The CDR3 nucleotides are TGTGCCAGTAGTCTGGGGGCTCATAATTCACCCCTCCACTTT. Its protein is CASSLGAHNSPLHF. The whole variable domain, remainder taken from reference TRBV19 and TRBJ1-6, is DGGITQSPKYLFRKEGQNVTLSCEQNLNHDAMYWYRQDPGQGLRLIYYSQIVNDFQKGDIAEGYSVSREKKESFPLTVTSAQKNPTAFYLCASSLGAHNSPLHFGNGTRLTVT.

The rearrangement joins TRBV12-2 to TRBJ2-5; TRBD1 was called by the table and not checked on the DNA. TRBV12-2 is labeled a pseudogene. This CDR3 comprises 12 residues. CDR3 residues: CLGNRFVKTQYF. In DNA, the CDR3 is TGTCTTGGGAACAGGTTTGTGAAGACCCAGTACTTC.

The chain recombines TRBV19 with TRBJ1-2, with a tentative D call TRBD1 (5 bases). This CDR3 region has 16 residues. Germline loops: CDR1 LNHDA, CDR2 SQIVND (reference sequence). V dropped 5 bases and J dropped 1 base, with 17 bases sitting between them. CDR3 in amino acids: CASSGGETPINYGYTF. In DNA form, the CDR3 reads TGTGCCAGTAGTGGGGGGGAGACACCAATTAACTATGGCTACACCTTC. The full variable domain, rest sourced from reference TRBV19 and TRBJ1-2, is DGGITQSPKYLFRKEGQNVTLSCEQNLNHDAMYWYRQDPGQGLRLIYYSQIVNDFQKGDIAEGYSVSREKKESFPLTVTSAQKNPTAFYLCASSGGETPINYGYTFGSGTRLTVV.

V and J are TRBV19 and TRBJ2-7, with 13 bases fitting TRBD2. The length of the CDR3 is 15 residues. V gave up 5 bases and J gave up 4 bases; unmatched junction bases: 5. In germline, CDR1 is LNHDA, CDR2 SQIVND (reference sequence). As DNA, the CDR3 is TGTGCCAGTAGTCCGTGGACTAGCGGGAGATACGAGCAGTACTTC. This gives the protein CASSPWTSGRYEQYF.

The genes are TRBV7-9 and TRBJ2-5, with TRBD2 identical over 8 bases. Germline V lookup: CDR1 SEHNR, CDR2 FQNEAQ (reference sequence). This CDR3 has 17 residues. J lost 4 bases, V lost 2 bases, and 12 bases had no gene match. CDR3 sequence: CASSLLSAGGLSETQYF. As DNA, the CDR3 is TGTGCCAGCAGCTTACTATCGGCGGGGGGCCTCTCAGAGACCCAGTACTTC.

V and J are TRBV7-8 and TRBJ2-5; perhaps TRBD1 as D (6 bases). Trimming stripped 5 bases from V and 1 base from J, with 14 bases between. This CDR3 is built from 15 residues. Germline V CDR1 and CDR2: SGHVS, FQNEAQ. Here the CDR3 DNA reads TGTGCCAGCAGCCAATCGGGACATACCCAAGAGACCCAGTACTTC. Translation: CASSQSGHTQETQYF.

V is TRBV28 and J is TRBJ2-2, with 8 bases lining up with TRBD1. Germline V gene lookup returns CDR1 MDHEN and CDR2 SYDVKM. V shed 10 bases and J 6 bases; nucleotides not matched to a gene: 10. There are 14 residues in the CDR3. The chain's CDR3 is CATSDRAFAGELFF. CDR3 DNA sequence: TGTGCCACCTCGGACAGGGCGTTCGCCGGGGAGCTGTTTTTT.

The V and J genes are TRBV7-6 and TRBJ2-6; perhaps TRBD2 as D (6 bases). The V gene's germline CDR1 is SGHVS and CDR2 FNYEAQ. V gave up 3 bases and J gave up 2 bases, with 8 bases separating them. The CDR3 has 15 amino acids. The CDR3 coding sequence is TGTGCCAGCAGCTTGGGGGGAACTGGGGCCAACGTCCTGACTTTC. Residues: CASSLGGTGANVLTF. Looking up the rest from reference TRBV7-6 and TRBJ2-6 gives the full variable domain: GAGVSQSPRYKVTKRGQDVALRCDPISGHVSLYWYRQALGQGPEFLTYFNYEAQQDKSGLPNDRFSAERPEGSISTLTIQRTEQRDSAMYRCASSLGGTGANVLTFGAGSRLTVL.

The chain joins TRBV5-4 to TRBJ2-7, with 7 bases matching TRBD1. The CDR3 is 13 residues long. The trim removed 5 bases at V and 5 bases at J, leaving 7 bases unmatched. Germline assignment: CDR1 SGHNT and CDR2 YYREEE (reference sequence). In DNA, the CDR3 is TGTGCCAGCAGGCGGACAGGAACCAACGAGCAGTACTTC. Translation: CASRRTGTNEQYF.

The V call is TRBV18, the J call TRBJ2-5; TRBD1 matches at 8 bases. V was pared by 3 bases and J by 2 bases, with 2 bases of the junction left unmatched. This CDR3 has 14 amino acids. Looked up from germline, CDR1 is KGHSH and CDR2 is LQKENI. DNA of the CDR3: TGTGCCAGCTCACCCTGGGACAGGCAAGAGACCCAGTACTTC. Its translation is CASSPWDRQETQYF.

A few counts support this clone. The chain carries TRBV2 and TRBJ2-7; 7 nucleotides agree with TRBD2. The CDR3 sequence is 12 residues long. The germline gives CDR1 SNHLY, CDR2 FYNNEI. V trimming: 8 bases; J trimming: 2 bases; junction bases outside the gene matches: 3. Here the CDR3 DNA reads TGTGCCAGCGGGGGGACTACCTACGAGCAGTACTTC. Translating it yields CASGGTTYEQYF. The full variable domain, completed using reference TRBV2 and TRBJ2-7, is EPEVTQTPSHQVTQMGQEVILRCVPISNHLYFYWYRQILGQKVEFLVSFYNNEISEKSEIFDDQFSVERPDGSNFTLKIRSTKLEDSAMYFCASGGTTYEQYFGPGTRLTVT.

CDR3 bases: TGTGCCAGCAGCCAAGAGCCCCGGGGCTACGAGCAGTACTTC. Amino acid sequence: CASSQEPRGYEQYF. The chain recombines TRBV4-2 with TRBJ2-7, with a tentative D call TRBD2 (5 bases). V was cut by 0 bases and J by 3 bases, with 9 bases left in between. Germline CDR1 is LGHNA and CDR2 is YNFKEQ. The length of the CDR3 is 14 residues.

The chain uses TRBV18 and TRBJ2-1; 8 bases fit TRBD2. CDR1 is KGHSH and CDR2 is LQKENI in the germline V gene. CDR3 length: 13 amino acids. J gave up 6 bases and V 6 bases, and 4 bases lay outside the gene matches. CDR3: CASSGLVSNEQFF. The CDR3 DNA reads TGTGCCAGCTCGGGACTAGTAAGCAATGAGCAGTTCTTC.

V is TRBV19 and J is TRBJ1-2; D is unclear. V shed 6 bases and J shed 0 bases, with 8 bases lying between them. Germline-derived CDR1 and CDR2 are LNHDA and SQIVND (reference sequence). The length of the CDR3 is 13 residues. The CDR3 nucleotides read TGTGCCAGTAGGGAGCTAGCTAACTATGGCTACACCTTC. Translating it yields CASRELANYGYTF.

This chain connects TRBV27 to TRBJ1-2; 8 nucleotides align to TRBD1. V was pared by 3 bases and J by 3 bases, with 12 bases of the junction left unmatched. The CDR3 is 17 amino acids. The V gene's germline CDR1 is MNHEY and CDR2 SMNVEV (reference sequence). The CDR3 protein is CASSFDRGRPGYYGYTF. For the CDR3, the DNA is TGTGCCAGCAGTTTCGACAGGGGTAGACCAGGATACTATGGCTACACCTTC.

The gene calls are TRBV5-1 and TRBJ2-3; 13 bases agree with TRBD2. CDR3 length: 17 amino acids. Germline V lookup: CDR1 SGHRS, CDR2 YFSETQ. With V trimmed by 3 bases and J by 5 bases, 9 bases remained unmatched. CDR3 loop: CASSSRTSGSPGDTQYF. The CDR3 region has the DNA TGCGCCAGCAGCTCACGGACTAGCGGGAGCCCGGGAGATACGCAGTATTTT. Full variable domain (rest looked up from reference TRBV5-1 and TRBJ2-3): KAGVTQTPRYLIKTRGQQVTLSCSPISGHRSVSWYQQTPGQGLQFLFEYFSETQRNKGNFPGRFSGRQFSNSRSEMNVSTLELGDSALYLCASSSRTSGSPGDTQYFGPGTRLTVL.

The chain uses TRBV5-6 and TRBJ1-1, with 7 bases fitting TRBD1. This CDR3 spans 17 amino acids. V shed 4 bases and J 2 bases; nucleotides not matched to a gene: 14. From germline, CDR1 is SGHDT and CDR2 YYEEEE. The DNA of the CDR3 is TGTGCCAGCAGCCAAAGGACAGGAGCCTCCTCAAACACTGAAGCTTTCTTT. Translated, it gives CASSQRTGASSNTEAFF.

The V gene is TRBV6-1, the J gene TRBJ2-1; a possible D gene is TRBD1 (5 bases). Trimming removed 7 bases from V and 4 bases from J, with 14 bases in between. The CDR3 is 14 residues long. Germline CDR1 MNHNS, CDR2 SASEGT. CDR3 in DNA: TGTGCCAGCACCTCAGCGTACAGGTACAATGAGCAGTTCTTC. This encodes CASTSAYRYNEQFF.

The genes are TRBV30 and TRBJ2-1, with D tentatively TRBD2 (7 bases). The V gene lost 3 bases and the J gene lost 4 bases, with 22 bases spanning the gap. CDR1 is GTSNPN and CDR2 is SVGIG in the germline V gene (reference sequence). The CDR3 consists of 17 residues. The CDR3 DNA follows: TGTGCCTGGAGCTCACCCGGCGGAGGGGGGGTTTACAATGAGCAGTTCTTC. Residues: CAWSSPGGGGVYNEQFF.

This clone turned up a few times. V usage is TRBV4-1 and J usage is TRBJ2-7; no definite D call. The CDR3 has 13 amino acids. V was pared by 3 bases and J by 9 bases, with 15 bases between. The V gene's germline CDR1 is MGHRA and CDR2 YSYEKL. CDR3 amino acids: CASSQSTDGGQYF. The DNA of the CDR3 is TGCGCCAGCAGCCAGAGTACCGACGGCGGGCAGTACTTC.

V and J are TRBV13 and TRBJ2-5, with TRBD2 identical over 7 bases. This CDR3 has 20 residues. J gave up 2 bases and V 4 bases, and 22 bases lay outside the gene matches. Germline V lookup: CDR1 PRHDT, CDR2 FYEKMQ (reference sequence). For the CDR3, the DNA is TGTGCCAGCAGCTCACTTAACCCCCTTGGCGCGGGAGTAGGGCAAGAGACCCAGTACTTC. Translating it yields CASSSLNPLGAGVGQETQYF.

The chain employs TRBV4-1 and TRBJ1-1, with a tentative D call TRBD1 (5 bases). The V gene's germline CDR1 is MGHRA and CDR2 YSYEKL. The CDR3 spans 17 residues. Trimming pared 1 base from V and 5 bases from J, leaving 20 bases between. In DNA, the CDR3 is TGCGCCAGCAGCCAAGGGCTTAAGGGGCCGACTGCGACTGAAGCTTTCTTT. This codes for CASSQGLKGPTATEAFF.

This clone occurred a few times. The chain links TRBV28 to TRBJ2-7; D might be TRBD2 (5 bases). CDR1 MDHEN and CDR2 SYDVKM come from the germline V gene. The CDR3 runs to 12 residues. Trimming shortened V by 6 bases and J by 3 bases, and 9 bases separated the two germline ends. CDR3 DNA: TGTGCCAGCAGGGAAACTAGCTACGAGCAGTACTTC. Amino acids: CASRETSYEQYF.

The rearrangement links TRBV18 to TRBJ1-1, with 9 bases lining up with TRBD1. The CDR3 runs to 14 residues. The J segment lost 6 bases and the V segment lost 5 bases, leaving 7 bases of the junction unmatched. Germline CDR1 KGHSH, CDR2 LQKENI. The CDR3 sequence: CASSFQTGGAEAFF. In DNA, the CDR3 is TGTGCCAGCTCATTTCAGACAGGGGGGGCTGAAGCTTTCTTT.

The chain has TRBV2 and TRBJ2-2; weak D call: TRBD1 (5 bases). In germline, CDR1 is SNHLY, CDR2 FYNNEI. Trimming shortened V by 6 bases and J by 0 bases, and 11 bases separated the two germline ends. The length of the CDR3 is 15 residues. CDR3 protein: CASSLDTPNTGELFF. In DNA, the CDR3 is TGTGCCAGCAGCTTGGACACCCCGAACACCGGGGAGCTGTTTTTT.

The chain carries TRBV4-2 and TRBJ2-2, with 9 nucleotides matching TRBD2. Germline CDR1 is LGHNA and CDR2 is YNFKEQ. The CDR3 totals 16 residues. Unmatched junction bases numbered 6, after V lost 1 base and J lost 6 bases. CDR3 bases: TGTGCCAGCAGCCAAGGTAGCGGGAGTTCGGCCGGGGAGCTGTTTTTT. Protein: CASSQGSGSSAGELFF.

Written as DNA, the CDR3 is TGTGCCAGCAGCCCGAACGTGGCGGCCCCGAACACTGAAGCTTTCTTT. Translated: CASSPNVAAPNTEAFF. J is TRBJ1-1 and V is TRBV9, with D hard to call. Germline V gene lookup returns CDR1 SGDLS and CDR2 YYNGEE. V was pared by 4 bases and J by 1 base, with 17 bases between. The CDR3 totals 16 residues.

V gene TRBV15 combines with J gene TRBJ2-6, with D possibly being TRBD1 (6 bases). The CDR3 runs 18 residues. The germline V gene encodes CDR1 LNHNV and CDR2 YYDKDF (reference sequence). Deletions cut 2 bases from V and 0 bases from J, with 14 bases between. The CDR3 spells CATSRTRGLGSGANVLTF. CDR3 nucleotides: TGTGCCACCAGCAGAACCAGGGGATTGGGCTCTGGGGCCAACGTCCTGACTTTC.

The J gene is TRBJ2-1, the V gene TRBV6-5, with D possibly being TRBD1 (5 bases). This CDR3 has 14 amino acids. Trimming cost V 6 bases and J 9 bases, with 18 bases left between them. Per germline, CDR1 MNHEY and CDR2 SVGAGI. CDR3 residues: CASRRQGATGEQFF. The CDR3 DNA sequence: TGTGCCAGCAGAAGGCAAGGGGCCACAGGTGAGCAGTTCTTC.